The following is a TCR beta chain sequence with its context. Profiled with immunoSEQ multiplex PCR; TCRdb holds only in-frame clones, not every one. The table lists about 110,000 clones, 90% of them singletons. CDR3 length: 14 residues. The V gene's germline CDR1 is KGHSH and CDR2 LQKENI. V lost 3 bases, J lost 1 base, and 9 bases lay in between. This record comes from a study of T cell responses to AZD1222 COVID-19 vaccine. The sample consisted of peripheral blood, taken 28 days after the second AZD1222 dose. The sequence derives from an adult who received the AZD1222 COVID-19 vaccine. V is TRBV18 and J is TRBJ1-1; D unresolved. The CDR3 loop is CASSPMEQNTEAFF. The CDR3 DNA follows: TGTGCCAGCTCACCCATGGAACAGAACACTGAAGCTTTCTTT.